This TCR beta chain was identified during a study of blood T cells in healthy people across ages (dated by TCRdb to the mid-2010s). About the full investigation: In model experiments, template switching captured roughly one uniquely barcoded TCR beta cDNA molecule for every two T cells. The study analyzed two additional independent replicas of 1 million unique cDNA reads from the same blood draw for two donors, one aged 18 to 30 and one aged 80 or older. Using deep sequencing normalized with unique cDNA molecular identifiers, the study measured how TCR beta repertoire diversity changes with age. To avoid experimental bias, donors of different ages were distributed randomly across sequencing lanes. Donors were grouped into four age groups: young (average roughly 15 years), middle-aged (39), aged (roughly 67) and long-lived (just over 80). On the study overall, not on this receptor specifically: Compared with the aged group, more naive CD4+ T cells, fewer expanded clones and increased TCR diversity were shown by the long-lived group, suggesting age selection. The CMV infection status of donors was not known, potentially confounding age-related changes in expanded clonotypes. Estimates of total diversity based on one million sequenced T cells were considered lower bounds and underestimates. As age increased, observed TCR beta diversity per million T cells dropped in a roughly linear way, and a significant reduction was already evident by age roughly 36. Because profiling used bulk unsorted PBMCs, naive and antigen-experienced compartments could not be compared conclusively. Observed TCR beta diversity correlated strongly with the percentage of naive T cells measured by flow cytometry.

Library preparation used 5' RACE. Sequencing relied on an Illumina HiSeq 2500. A second PCR of 7 to 11 cycles was performed with a sample-barcoded 5' primer and a J-beta primer mix. A template-switch 5' adaptor carrying 12 random nucleotides introduced a unique molecular identifier onto each TCR beta cDNA molecule. Each sample yielded at least 2.5 million CDR3-containing paired-end reads. First-strand cDNA was synthesized from all RNA with the Mint cDNA synthesis kit, primed by a TRBC-specific oligonucleotide. Following uracil-DNA glycosylase treatment, all cDNA underwent a first 18-cycle PCR with the universal primers M1SS and BC2_uni_R. The published analysis was carried out like this. For normalization, 1 million high-quality reads, each with a distinct molecular identifier, were randomly selected from each sample. Reads sharing molecular identifiers were discarded rather than binned into consensus sequences. CDR3 identification, clonotype clustering and error correction used MiTCR with a Q25 quality threshold and the strictest error-elimination algorithm. A nonparametric unseen species model with Euler transformation was used to estimate a lower bound on total TCR beta diversity. Clones were called with MiXCR by TCRdb after fastp trimmed the public reads at Q25, and only in-frame beta chains were retained. CDR3 protein sequences are deduplicated, and each keeps its most common genes and DNA. These V and J calls rely on TCRdb rather than the paper's analysis. The sample records under 800,000 distinct CDR3 sequences, about 21% of which are singletons. The top ten constitute roughly 3.6% of the sample.

Inclusive of the bounding cysteine and phenylalanine, the CDR3 is 19 residues long. The DNA shown is the 57-base CDR3, in frame from base 1. The CDR1 and CDR2 encoded by the germline V gene are SGHDN and FVKESK. Ends trimmed: V by 5 bases, J by 0 bases; bases unmatched to a gene: 12. The donors were roughly 38 Caucasian individuals from Russia, aged roughly 6 to 100 years, who were systemically healthy. Roughly 9 milliliters of peripheral blood were drawn from each donor into EDTA-treated Vacutainer tubes. Ficoll-Paque density-gradient centrifugation was used to isolate PBMCs, with at least 6 million per sample. Total RNA, at least 6 micrograms per sample, was extracted from PBMCs with Trizol reagent. For every donor, an aliquot of PBMCs went through flow cytometry to measure the percentages of naive CD45RAhigh/CD27high T cells. This clonotype has just a few counts. Which antigen it targets is not known. Base qualities are not recorded, but no much larger clone differs from it by a single base.

The sequenced sample consisted of blood. The rearrangement combines TRBV14 with TRBJ2-1, and 11 bases in between align with TRBD2. This TCR came from a man in his 70s in good health. The CDR3 reads CASSKRLAGGISSYNEQFF. In nucleotides, the sequence is TGTGCCAGCAGCAAAAGGCTAGCGGGAGGAATAAGCTCCTACAATGAGCAGTTCTTC.